Following are 27 T cell receptor beta chains from one sample sequenced in a study of T cell responses to AZD1222 COVID-19 vaccine. The assay was immunoSEQ multiplex PCR, and TCRdb's table has in-frame clones only and misses some. This sample yields 110,000 to 150,000 clones, of which about 87% are seen a single time; around 5% belongs to the top ten. Sample: peripheral blood, taken on day 0 of AZD1222 vaccination. Receptors originate from an adult in good health.

This chain links TRBV6-1 with TRBJ2-7; maybe TRBD1 (6 bases). Germline loops: CDR1 MNHNS, CDR2 SASEGT. V lost 2 bases, J lost 6 bases, and 11 bases lay in between. The CDR3 runs 13 residues. The CDR3 reads CASSERQGSEQYF. The CDR3 nucleotides read TGTGCCAGCAGTGAAAGGCAGGGGTCCGAGCAGTACTTC.

The chain couples TRBV7-9 to TRBJ2-5, with 8 positions matching TRBD1. The CDR3 is made up of 17 amino acids. CDR1 and CDR2 from the germline V gene are SEHNR and FQNEAQ (reference sequence). V shed 8 bases and J 5 bases; nucleotides not matched to a gene: 19. In DNA, the CDR3 is TGTGCCAGCTCAGGGCTTACACAGGGGGTGGGCCTGGAGACCCAGTACTTC. Its protein is CASSGLTQGVGLETQYF.

The chain couples TRBV3-1 (or the pseudogene TRBV3-2) to TRBJ1-1; no clear D gene. Per the germline V gene, CDR1 is LGHDT and CDR2 is YNNKEL (reference sequence). The CDR3 is 16 residues long. The V gene lost 4 bases and the J gene lost 1 base, with 16 bases spanning the gap. CDR3 protein: CASSPNNWATNTEAFF. CDR3 in DNA: TGTGCCAGCAGCCCCAACAATTGGGCCACGAACACTGAAGCTTTCTTT.

The J gene is TRBJ2-7, the V gene TRBV30; perhaps TRBD2 as D (7 bases). CDR1 GTSNPN and CDR2 SVGIG come from the germline V gene (reference sequence). V lost 6 bases, J lost 2 bases, and 20 bases lay in between. The CDR3 contains 15 residues. The CDR3 protein is CACSGGASQTYEQYF. CDR3 DNA sequence: TGTGCCTGCTCTGGGGGGGCGAGCCAAACCTACGAGCAGTACTTC. The variable domain in full, completed from reference TRBV30 and TRBJ2-7, reads SQTIHQWPATLVQPVGSPLSLECTVEGTSNPNLYWYRQAAGRGLQLLFYSVGIGQISSEVPQNLSASRPQDRQFILSSKKLLLSDSGFYLCACSGGASQTYEQYFGPGTRLTVT.

This clone was observed once. CDR3 sequence reads: CASSFSSSGANVLTF. CDR3 in DNA: TGTGCCAGCAGCTTTTCGAGCTCTGGGGCCAACGTCCTGACTTTC. The chain combines TRBV7-3 with TRBJ2-6; D is undetermined. The CDR3 contains 15 residues. The germline V gene encodes CDR1 SGHTA and CDR2 FQGTGA. V was pared by 3 bases and J by 0 bases, with 6 bases between.

V gene TRBV30 combines with J gene TRBJ1-1, with D possibly TRBD1 on 5 matching bases. V was shortened by 3 bases and J by 1 base, with 15 bases between the two germline ends. CDR1 and CDR2 (germline): GTSNPN, SVGIG (reference sequence). This CDR3 is built from 15 residues. CDR3 in amino acids: CAWSGAGGWNTEAFF. The DNA for the CDR3 is TGTGCCTGGAGCGGCGCTGGGGGGTGGAACACTGAAGCTTTCTTT.

V usage is TRBV27 and J usage is TRBJ2-7; D is perhaps TRBD2 (6 bases). The ends were cut back, 2 bases at V and 2 bases at J, with 19 bases in the middle. The CDR3 runs 17 residues. Germline CDR1 reads MNHEY; CDR2 reads SMNVEV (reference sequence). The chain's CDR3 is CASSLVGGSGSTYEQYF. DNA of the CDR3: TGTGCCAGCAGTTTAGTGGGGGGTTCGGGGTCTACCTACGAGCAGTACTTC.

The V gene is TRBV4-3, the J gene TRBJ1-3; 7 bases are a match to TRBD1. The CDR3 consists of 18 residues. V lost 3 bases to trimming and J lost 0 bases; unmatched junction nucleotides: 11. From germline, CDR1 is LGHNA and CDR2 YSLEER. The CDR3 DNA reads as TGCGCCAGCAGCCAGAGCCACTTACAGGGGATCTCTGGAAACACCATATATTTT. This sequence encodes CASSQSHLQGISGNTIYF.

This chain uses TRBV7-9 with TRBJ2-2; unclear D gene. This CDR3 has 14 residues. CDR1 and CDR2 from the germline V gene are SEHNR and FQNEAQ (reference sequence). CDR3: CAGGLPSGTGELFF. The CDR3 nucleotides are TGTGCGGGTGGGCTACCCTCGGGCACCGGGGAGCTGTTTTTT.

V is TRBV18 and J is TRBJ1-4; weak D call: TRBD1 (5 bases). Per germline, CDR1 KGHSH and CDR2 LQKENI. The CDR3 runs to 14 residues. Between the trimmed V and J ends, which lost 3 bases and 8 bases, there was a span of 13 bases. The chain's CDR3 is CASSPRQLEEKLFF. The CDR3 nucleotides read TGTGCCAGCTCACCGCGACAGCTTGAGGAAAAACTGTTTTTT.

The chain joins TRBV19 to TRBJ1-5; 10 bases are a match to TRBD1. CDR3 size: 16 residues. Losses at the gene ends were 8 bases for V and 4 bases for J; bases not matched to a gene: 11. Germline values: CDR1 LNHDA, CDR2 SQIVND (reference sequence). The CDR3 loop is CASETPGTGDNQPQHF. The CDR3 bases are TGTGCCAGTGAAACTCCCGGGACAGGGGATAATCAGCCCCAGCATTTT.

This chain joins TRBV19 and TRBJ2-7, with D perhaps matching TRBD2 (5 bases). The CDR3 totals 12 residues. V lost 5 bases, J lost 4 bases, and 9 bases lay in between. CDR1 is LNHDA and CDR2 is SQIVND in the germline V gene (reference sequence). The CDR3 region is CASSGPGYEQYF. CDR3 nucleotide sequence: TGTGCCAGTAGTGGGCCGGGGTACGAGCAGTACTTC. Full variable domain (outside the CDR3, taken from reference TRBV19 and TRBJ2-7): DGGITQSPKYLFRKEGQNVTLSCEQNLNHDAMYWYRQDPGQGLRLIYYSQIVNDFQKGDIAEGYSVSREKKESFPLTVTSAQKNPTAFYLCASSGPGYEQYFGPGTRLTVT.

This chain uses TRBV28 with TRBJ1-6; TRBD1 matches 9 bases. Germline-derived CDR1 and CDR2 are MDHEN and SYDVKM. J gave up 10 bases and V 2 bases, and 6 bases lay outside the gene matches. CDR3 length equals 15 residues. The CDR3 loop reads CASSLRTGERSPLHF. The CDR3 DNA is TGTGCCAGCAGTTTACGGACAGGGGAGAGGTCACCCCTCCACTTT.

The chain recombines TRBV7-9 with TRBJ2-7, with unresolved D. The germline V gene has CDR1 SEHNR and CDR2 FQNEAQ (reference sequence). Trimming left V 9 bases short and J 0 bases short, with 9 bases between. This CDR3 contains 12 residues. The DNA for the CDR3 is TGTGCCAGTCGGACGGGCTCCTACGAGCAGTACTTC. It yields the protein CASRTGSYEQYF.

The chain employs TRBV9 and TRBJ1-1, with D uncertain. With 4 bases removed from V and 3 bases from J, the gap between germline ends came to 16 bases. The CDR3 consists of 15 residues. The germline V gene encodes CDR1 SGDLS and CDR2 YYNGEE. This CDR3 reads CASSPPRVGYTEAFF. The CDR3 DNA is TGTGCCAGCAGCCCTCCGAGGGTAGGGTACACTGAAGCTTTCTTT.

The chain has TRBV18 and TRBJ1-2; a possible D gene is TRBD1 (5 bases). V gave up 3 bases and J gave up 4 bases, with 18 bases separating them. From germline, CDR1 is KGHSH and CDR2 LQKENI. The CDR3 is 16 residues long. CDR3 sequence (DNA): TGTGCCAGCTCACCCGGGGGACCGGGCGAGAGCTATGGCTACACCTTC. The encoded protein is CASSPGGPGESYGYTF.

The V and J genes are TRBV2 and TRBJ2-7, with D possibly TRBD2 on 5 matching bases. CDR1 and CDR2 (germline): SNHLY, FYNNEI. V lost 4 bases and J 7 bases, leaving 14 bases between the germline ends. This CDR3 has 13 amino acids. This CDR3 is CASSVEVSREQYF. In nucleotides, the CDR3 is TGTGCCAGCAGTGTGGAGGTCTCGAGGGAGCAGTACTTC.

This sequence joins TRBV15 and TRBJ2-2; either TRBD1 or TRBD2 may supply D (5 bases each). Trimming took 2 bases from V and 2 from J, leaving 9 bases between them. This CDR3 is 15 amino acids long. CDR1 is LNHNV and CDR2 is YYDKDF in the germline V gene (reference sequence). The DNA of the CDR3 is TGTGCCACCAGCAGACTAGGGGACAACACCGGGGAGCTGTTTTTT. This sequence encodes CATSRLGDNTGELFF.

About this clone itself: Other DNA sequences in this specimen translate into the identical CDR3. V and J are TRBV12-3 or TRBV12-4 and TRBJ1-1, with unresolved D. V dropped 1 base and J dropped 1 base, with 4 bases sitting between them. The CDR3 has 13 residues. The CDR3: CASSLDGNTEAFF. Here the CDR3 DNA reads TGTGCCAGCAGTTTAGACGGGAACACTGAAGCTTTCTTT.

The chain combines TRBV6-5 with TRBJ2-3; TRBD2 is a possible D gene (6 bases). From germline, CDR1 is MNHEY and CDR2 SVGAGI. The germline V and J ends were trimmed by 0 bases and 6 bases, with 13 bases remaining between them. The CDR3 has 15 amino acids. For the CDR3, the DNA is TGTGCCAGCAGTTACTCTCCGAATGCGGGGGATACGCAGTATTTT. Its protein product is CASSYSPNAGDTQYF.

The V gene is TRBV4-3, the J gene TRBJ2-3, with D perhaps TRBD1 or TRBD2 (6 bases each). Germline-derived CDR1 and CDR2 are LGHNA and YSLEER. This CDR3 contains 15 residues. Trimming removed 1 base from V and 2 bases from J, with 10 bases in between. The CDR3 is CASSQGGANTDTQYF. Written as DNA, the CDR3 is TGCGCCAGCAGCCAAGGGGGGGCTAACACAGATACGCAGTATTTT.

The chain joins TRBV7-8 to TRBJ2-7; TRBD2 matches at 10 bases. This CDR3 comprises 14 residues. Germline lookup yields CDR1 SGHVS and CDR2 FQNEAQ. Trimming at V came to 6 bases and at J to 0 bases, leaving 2 bases not matched to a gene. CDR3 protein: CASSIAGGSYEQYF. In nucleotides, the CDR3 is TGTGCCAGCAGTATAGCGGGAGGCTCCTACGAGCAGTACTTC. Using reference TRBV7-8 and TRBJ2-7 for the parts outside the CDR3, the full variable domain is GAGVSQSPRYKVAKRGQDVALRCDPISGHVSLFWYQQALGQGPEFLTYFQNEAQLDKSGLPSDRFFAERPEGSVSTLKIQRTQQEDSAVYLCASSIAGGSYEQYFGPGTRLTVT.

The chain carries TRBV5-1 and TRBJ2-7; 10 bases are shared with TRBD1. V was clipped by 3 bases and J by 5 bases; unmatched bases: 5. There are 14 residues in the CDR3. Germline loops: CDR1 SGHRS, CDR2 YFSETQ. The CDR3 DNA sequence: TGCGCCAGCAGCTCCGGGACAGGGGTCGACGAGCAGTACTTC. Amino acid sequence: CASSSGTGVDEQYF.

The chain employs TRBV7-3 and TRBJ2-7; TRBD2 matches at 11 bases. The CDR3 length is 17 residues. Germline values: CDR1 SGHTA, CDR2 FQGTGA. The V segment lost 4 bases and the J segment 5 bases; nucleotides outside the gene matches: 13. This chain's CDR3 is CASSSMKGRLAGHEQYF. CDR3 bases: TGTGCCAGCAGCTCCATGAAAGGGAGACTAGCGGGACACGAGCAGTACTTC.

The CDR3 coding sequence is TGTGCCTGGAGTGTAGGAGGGGGCACTGAAGCTTTCTTT. Protein: CAWSVGGGTEAFF. This rearrangement joins TRBV30 to TRBJ1-1; tentative D call: TRBD1 (6 bases). The CDR3 has 13 residues. V shed 0 bases and J shed 4 bases, with 9 bases lying between them. CDR1 is GTSNPN and CDR2 is SVGIG in the germline V gene (reference sequence).

The V gene is TRBV30, the J gene TRBJ1-4, with D tentatively TRBD1 (5 bases). Between the trimmed V and J ends, which lost 5 bases and 7 bases, there was a span of 11 bases. This CDR3 has 12 amino acids. Germline CDR1 GTSNPN, CDR2 SVGIG (reference sequence). The CDR3 DNA reads TGTGCCTGGGCCGGAAGGGGTGAAAAACTGTTTTTT. Protein: CAWAGRGEKLFF.

This chain connects TRBV25-1 to TRBJ2-7; 7 bases match TRBD1. CDR1 and CDR2 from the germline V gene are MGHDK and SYGVNS. The length of the CDR3 is 16 residues. J lost 3 bases, V lost 5 bases, and 13 bases had no gene match. In DNA form, the CDR3 reads TGTGCCAGCAGTAACAAAGAAGCAGGGGGTATCTACGAGCAGTACTTC. It translates to CASSNKEAGGIYEQYF.